Presented here are 2 T cell receptor beta chains from one specimen sequenced in a study of T cells in women clearing cervical HPV infection. The repertoire was sequenced with immunoSEQ multiplex PCR; TCRdb's copy has only in-frame clones and lacks some. The sample totals about 41,000 clones. The sample was blood buffy coat. Receptors originate from a woman aged 18 to 75 with a cervical HPV16 infection that either progressed to CIN3+ or cleared (not recorded which).

Regarding this clone: With the read ending 3 residues before the CDR3 end, the germline J gene is used to fill in that end. V and J are TRBV7-9 and TRBJ1-4, with D unresolved. Trimming took off 1 base at V and 4 bases at J, with 10 bases between the two ends. CDR1 is SEHNR, CDR2 FQNEAQ, per germline (reference sequence). The CDR3 is made up of 15 amino acids. The CDR3 reads CASSLEAGDNEKLFF. The sequenced CDR3 bases are TGTGCCAGCAGCTTAGAGGCAGGTGATAATGAAAAA.

A note on this clone: The read ends 3 residues shy of where the CDR3 ends; the end is completed using the germline J gene. The V and J genes are TRBV5-4 and TRBJ1-6, with 7 bases matching TRBD1. The germline V gene encodes CDR1 SGHNT and CDR2 YYREEE (reference sequence). J was trimmed by 4 bases and V by 3 bases; bases with no gene match: 1. CDR3 size: 14 residues. The sequenced CDR3 bases are TGTGCCAGCAGCTCGGGACAGTATAATTCACCC. Translating gives CASSSGQYNSP. The whole CDR3 protein reads CASSSGQYNSPLHF.